This TCR beta chain derives from a study of blood T cell repertoires in COVID-19 (dated by TCRdb to 2018 to 2020). Concerning the study at large: Collaborator samples came from the United States, Italy and Spain and covered acute and convalescent phases of COVID-19. The prospective study material was composed of cDNA or gDNA derived from T cells, B-cell-depleted T cells, or PBMCs. Subjects who had been exposed to COVID-19, were actively infected with it, or had recovered from it provided the deeply sampled blood TCRbeta repertoires that made up the dataset. The repertoires were released in a freely available public database intended as a resource for research on the immune response to SARS-CoV-2. The samples were drawn from two sources: the first 160 participants of the ongoing ImmuneRACE study, and 1,200 or so subjects contributed by 6 global collaborators. Nearly every sample came with metadata listing a de-identified subject ID, COVID-19 status, age in years and sex. Where HLA class I and class II types were available, the types were taken from metadata supplied by the sample provider, not from assay-based typing.

Participants in the prospective study were enrolled through a virtual design, were aged about 18 to 100 years, and lived in about 25 United States geographic areas. Cohort assignment in the prospective study relied on participant-reported clinical history from a screening survey and a study questionnaire. ImmuneRACE Cohort 3 recovered participants were defined by two consecutive negative NP/OP PCR tests, healthcare professional clearance, or symptom resolution. Each participant in the prospective study had whole blood, serum and a nasopharyngeal or oropharyngeal swab collected by mobile phlebotomists. Participants in the prospective study had the option to provide additional blood draws and questionnaires over a 2-month period. Prospective study blood samples were shipped either frozen or at room temperature before DNA extraction. About this clone: Its recognized antigen is unknown. Base qualities were left out, and no much larger clone turns up one base away.

From cysteine to phenylalanine, the CDR3 is 17 amino acids long. The DNA shown is the 51-base CDR3, in frame from base 1. Cut back by 1 base and 6 bases, the V and J ends lie 19 bases apart. From the germline V gene, CDR1 is SGHVS and CDR2 is FQNEAQ. TCRbeta CDR3 regions were amplified from genomic DNA by means of the immunoSEQ Assay, a bias-controlled multiplex PCR. Per the authors' processing: The number of nucleated cells in each sample was estimated from the amplification of reference gene primers within the assay. To quantify the absolute abundance of each unique TCRbeta CDR3 rearrangement, sequence reads were collapsed and filtered. Productive Simpson clonality was computed per sample as the square root of Simpson's diversity index over productive rearrangements. As stored in TCRdb, this immuneACCESS dataset retains in-frame rearrangements with V and J assigned. A fraction of the clones does not appear; measured against another copy, unresolved V genes explain less than half of the discrepancy, and the remainder lacks a known reason. V and J calls and clone size come straight from that table; D and trimming were deduced from the DNA. For this sample the table gives about 430,000 clones, of which approximately 90% were detected only once. The ten largest clones represent 1% to 1.3% of the sample.

The research as a whole found: Clinical and demographic metadata were provided uncurated, with the amount varying by source and participant.

The receptor's source is a man younger than 45 who had recovered from COVID-19. The sequencing input was PBMCs or T cells enriched from blood (not recorded which). The chain joins TRBV7-8 to TRBJ1-5, with TRBD1 tentatively as D gene (6 bases match). The CDR3 corresponds to CASSLESGEIGIQPQHF. In nucleotides, the sequence is TGTGCCAGCAGCTTAGAATCAGGGGAGATCGGGATTCAGCCCCAGCATTTT. The CDR3, completed at both ends by the reference TRBV7-8 and TRBJ1-5 genes, gives the full variable domain GAGVSQSPRYKVAKRGQDVALRCDPISGHVSLFWYQQALGQGPEFLTYFQNEAQLDKSGLPSDRFFAERPEGSVSTLKIQRTQQEDSAVYLCASSLESGEIGIQPQHFGDGTRLSIL.